This TCR beta chain is drawn from a study of T cells after posttransplantation cyclophosphamide. Germline CDR1 SQVTM, CDR2 ANQGSEA. J gave up 1 base and V 6 bases, and 10 bases lay outside the gene matches. This CDR3 has 15 residues. Produced via immunoSEQ multiplex PCR; TCRdb's table is partial and in-frame only. Of about 32,000 clones listed, over 85% are singletons. The source is a woman in her thirties or forties with a blood cancer, CMV-positive, and with a related stem cell donor. The chain has TRBV29-1 and TRBJ1-1, with 8 bases aligning to TRBD1. Sample: PBMCs. The CDR3: CSVLLPTGANTEAFF. The CDR3 coding sequence is TGCAGCGTCCTATTGCCGACAGGGGCGAACACTGAAGCTTTCTTT. The whole variable domain, filled in from reference TRBV29-1 and TRBJ1-1, reads SAVISQKPSRDICQRGTSLTIQCQVDSQVTMMFWYRQQPGQSLTLIATANQGSEATYESGFVIDKFPISRPNLTFSTLTVSNMSPEDSSIYLCSVLLPTGANTEAFFGQGTRLTVV.